The table lists the clone carrying this T cell receptor (beta chain) with a few counts. The germline CDR1 and CDR2 sequences are MNHEY and SVGAGI. The V end lost 0 bases, the J end lost 2 bases, and 11 bases lay between the germline ends. The CDR3 length is 15 residues. This sample is part of a study of identical twins. Unique molecular identifiers were present on cDNA, and template switching added a universal primer site. TCRdb fed the 5' RACE reads into MiXCR, producing one record per CDR3 protein. The data contain approximately 690,000 distinct CDR3 sequences, 5.5% to 6.5% of them singletons. The sequenced sample consisted of naive T cells sorted from blood. This TCR came from a man between 18 and 35 years old in good health. The chain employs TRBV6-5 and TRBJ2-7, with D unresolved. The CDR3 protein is CASSYSMIGTYEQYF. CDR3 in DNA: TGTGCCAGCAGTTACTCGATGATAGGCACCTACGAGCAGTACTTC.